Listed below are T cell receptor beta chains from one sample, sequenced in a study of CD8+ T cells in alopecia areata. The data were produced by immunoSEQ multiplex PCR, yet TCRdb's version contains in-frame clones alone and is incomplete. The sample yields over 150,000 clones, roughly 50% seen once. Sequencing was performed on CD8+ T cells sorted from blood, taken at week 24, from a patient treated with tofacitinib. These receptors originate from a human donor with alopecia areata. Each CDR3 is given with its conserved first and last residue. Each record gives: D gene, J gene, clone size, V gene, CDR3 protein, CDR3 DNA. A D gene is named only where the DNA matches it firmly. Rows may omit the clone size; those that give it use once, few, many or a size class.

-	TRBJ2-7	few	TRBV5-1	CASGESNEQYF	TGCGCCAGTGGAGAGAGCAACGAGCAGTACTTC
TRBD2	TRBJ2-1	few	TRBV10-3	CAINIAGEQFF	TGTGCCATCAATATAGCGGGGGAGCAGTTCTTC
TRBD2	TRBJ2-7	-	TRBV10-3	CAISPGTSGYEQYF	TGTGCCATCAGCCCCGGGACTAGCGGCTACGAGCAGTACTTC
TRBD1	TRBJ2-7	-	TRBV2	CASSEASQGAYEQYF	TGTGCCAGCAGTGAAGCGTCACAGGGGGCTTACGAGCAGTACTTC
-	TRBJ1-5	-	TRBV6-5	CASGADPDQPQHF	TGTGCCTCAGGGGCGGACCCTGATCAGCCCCAGCATTTT
TRBD2	TRBJ2-7	few	TRBV5-1	CASSSGLAGSAYEQYF	TGCGCCAGCAGCTCCGGACTAGCGGGGAGCGCCTACGAGCAGTACTTC
-	TRBJ1-1	few	TRBV19	CASSIGSKGTEAFF	TGTGCCAGTAGTATCGGCTCTAAGGGTACTGAAGCTTTCTTT
-	TRBJ1-2	-	TRBV11-2	CASSLGSGERGYTF	TGTGCCAGCAGCTTAGGTTCAGGGGAGCGTGGCTACACCTTC
-	TRBJ2-7	-	TRBV7-9	CASSLSLYEQYF	TGTGCCAGCAGTTTAAGCCTCTACGAGCAGTACTTC
TRBD1	TRBJ1-5	few	TRBV6-6	CASSQQGYSNQPQHF	TGTGCCAGCAGCCAACAGGGGTATAGCAATCAGCCCCAGCATTTT
TRBD1	TRBJ2-7	-	TRBV9	CASSEGTGLSEQYF	TGTGCCAGCAGCGAAGGGACAGGGCTAAGCGAGCAGTACTTC
-	TRBJ1-1	-	TRBV14	CASSQAPRDTEAFF	TGTGCCAGCAGCCAAGCCCCCCGGGATACTGAAGCTTTCTTT
-	TRBJ2-3	few	TRBV5-1	CASSPDSPSTDTQYF	TGCGCCAGCAGCCCGGACAGCCCTAGCACAGATACGCAGTATTTT
-	TRBJ2-1	-	TRBV4-1	CASSQRPGPNEQFF	TGCGCCAGCAGCCAGCGACCAGGGCCCAATGAGCAGTTCTTC
TRBD1	TRBJ1-4	-	TRBV7-2	CASSLGQANEKLFF	TGTGCCAGCAGCCTAGGACAGGCAAATGAAAAACTGTTTTTT
-	TRBJ2-1	few	TRBV27	CASSFQGINEQFF	TGTGCCAGCAGTTTTCAGGGGATCAATGAGCAGTTCTTC
-	TRBJ2-7	-	TRBV5-6	CASSPQGHLEQYF	TGTGCCAGCAGCCCACAGGGTCATCTCGAGCAGTACTTC
-	TRBJ1-6	few	TRBV27	CASRTGGNSPLHF	TGTGCCAGCAGGACCGGGGGGAATTCACCCCTCCACTTT
-	TRBJ2-5	-	TRBV7-8	CASSSTGFQETQYF	TGTGCCAGCAGCTCCACAGGGTTCCAAGAGACCCAGTACTTC
TRBD1	TRBJ1-2	-	TRBV9	CASSGHQERQGGNYGYTF	TGTGCCAGCAGCGGACACCAGGAAAGACAGGGGGGTAACTATGGCTACACCTTC
-	TRBJ2-3	-	TRBV5-1	CASSNSGSTDTQYF	TGCGCCAGCAGCAATAGCGGAAGCACAGATACGCAGTATTTT
-	TRBJ1-1	few	TRBV12-5	CASATANTEAFF	TGTGCTAGTGCCACGGCGAACACTGAAGCTTTCTTT
-	TRBJ2-1	-	TRBV19	CASSIMGGNEQFF	TGTGCCAGTAGTATTATGGGAGGCAATGAGCAGTTCTTC
-	TRBJ1-2	-	TRBV14	CASNSEGRGYTF	TGTGCCAGCAACAGCGAGGGTAGAGGCTACACCTTC
-	TRBJ1-2	few	TRBV29-1	CSVPTQRYGYTF	TGCAGCGTTCCGACCCAACGCTATGGCTACACCTTC
-	TRBJ1-1	-	TRBV6-5	CASSDTGIPLRAFF	TGTGCCAGCAGCGACACAGGGATCCCGCTTAGGGCTTTCTTT
-	TRBJ2-6	-	TRBV5-6	CASSWNTGANVLTF	TGTGCCAGCAGCTGGAATACTGGGGCCAACGTCCTGACTTTC
-	TRBJ2-1	-	TRBV4-3	CASSQGGEGEQFF	TGCGCCAGCAGCCAAGGCGGGGAAGGTGAGCAGTTCTTC
TRBD2	TRBJ2-7	-	TRBV2	CASSEWASGLYEQYF	TGTGCCAGCAGTGAATGGGCTAGCGGATTATACGAGCAGTACTTC
-	TRBJ2-1	-	TRBV2	CASSVGVGEQFF	TGTGCCAGCAGCGTGGGGGTGGGTGAGCAGTTCTTC
-	TRBJ2-3	-	TRBV7-9	CASSPPGGGKDTQYF	TGTGCCAGCAGCCCCCCCGGTGGCGGCAAAGATACGCAGTATTTT